The text below deals with one TCR beta chain. Only in-frame clones appear in the TCRdb table, and some are missing; sequencing was by immunoSEQ multiplex PCR. The sample consists of around 170,000 clones, about four fifths of them appearing once. This entry belongs to a study of blood T cell repertoires in COVID-19. V shed 0 bases, J shed 2 bases, and the junction held 7 bases outside the gene matches. The germline CDR1 and CDR2 sequences are MNHEY and SVGEGT. CDR3 size: 17 residues. Material for sequencing was peripheral blood. The chain employs TRBV6-2 or TRBV6-3 and TRBJ2-5; TRBD2 matches 9 bases. The receptor was derived from a man between 65 and 85 years old with active or convalescent COVID-19. DNA for the CDR3: TGTGCCAGCAGTTACTCGAAACACCTAGCGGGGCAAGAGACCCAGTACTTC. This sequence encodes CASSYSKHLAGQETQYF.